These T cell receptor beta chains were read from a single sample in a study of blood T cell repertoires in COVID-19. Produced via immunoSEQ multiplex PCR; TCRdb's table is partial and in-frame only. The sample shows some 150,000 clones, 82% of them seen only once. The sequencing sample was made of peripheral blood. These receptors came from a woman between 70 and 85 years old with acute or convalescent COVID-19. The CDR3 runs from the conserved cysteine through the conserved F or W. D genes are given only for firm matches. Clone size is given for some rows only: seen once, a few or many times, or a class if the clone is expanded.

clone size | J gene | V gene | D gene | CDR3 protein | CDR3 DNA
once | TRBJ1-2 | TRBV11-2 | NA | CASSLSGSSTGYGYTF | TGTGCCAGCAGCTTGTCCGGGAGTTCTACTGGATATGGCTACACCTTC
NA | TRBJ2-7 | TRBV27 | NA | CASSFNSETGKYF | TGTGCCAGCAGTTTCAATTCAGAGACAGGCAAATACTTC
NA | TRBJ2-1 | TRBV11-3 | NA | CASSLTGTTTEQFF | TGTGCCAGCAGCCTAACAGGGACTACAACTGAGCAGTTCTTC
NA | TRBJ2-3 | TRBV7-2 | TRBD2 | CASSLWRGTRTDTQYF | TGTGCCAGCAGCTTATGGCGGGGGACCCGCACAGATACGCAGTATTTT
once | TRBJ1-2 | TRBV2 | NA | CASSEGRVNYGYTF | TGTGCCAGCAGCGAGGGTAGAGTTAACTATGGCTACACCTTC
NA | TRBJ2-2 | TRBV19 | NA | CASSTNQGGTGELFF | TGTGCCAGTAGCACGAATCAGGGGGGCACCGGGGAGCTGTTTTTT
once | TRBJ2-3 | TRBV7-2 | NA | CASSRGGPTDTQYF | TGTGCCAGCAGTAGGGGGGGACCCACAGATACGCAGTATTTT
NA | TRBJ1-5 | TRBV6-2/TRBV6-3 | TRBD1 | CASSSGQGGQPQHF | TGTGCCAGCAGTTCAGGACAGGGCGGTCAGCCCCAGCATTTT
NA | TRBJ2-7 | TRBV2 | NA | CASRGRDWYEQYF | TGTGCCAGCAGGGGGCGGGACTGGTACGAGCAGTACTTC
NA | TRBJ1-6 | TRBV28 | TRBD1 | CASSRDRGLKTYSYNSPLHF | TGTGCCAGCAGTCGGGACAGGGGACTTAAGACTTACTCCTATAATTCACCCCTCCACTTT
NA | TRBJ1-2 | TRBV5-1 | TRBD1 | CASSFRDRDQHGYTF | TGCGCCAGCAGCTTCCGGGACAGGGATCAGCATGGCTACACCTTC
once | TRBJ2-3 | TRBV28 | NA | CASKLGTLSGADTQYF | TGTGCCAGCAAACTAGGAACCTTAAGCGGCGCAGATACGCAGTATTTT
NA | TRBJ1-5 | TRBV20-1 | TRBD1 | CSASGDRWGNQPQHF | TGCAGTGCTAGTGGGGACAGGTGGGGCAATCAGCCCCAGCATTTT
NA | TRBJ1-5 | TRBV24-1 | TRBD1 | CATSDTGGNQPQHF | TGTGCCACCAGTGACACAGGGGGCAACCAGCCCCAGCATTTT
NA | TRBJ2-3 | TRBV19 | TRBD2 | CASSISLAGPVLDTQYF | TGTGCCAGTAGTATATCACTAGCGGGGCCCGTATTGGATACGCAGTATTTT
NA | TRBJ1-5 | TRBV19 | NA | CATEQGYGNQPQHF | TGTGCCACCGAACAGGGTTATGGGAATCAGCCCCAGCATTTT
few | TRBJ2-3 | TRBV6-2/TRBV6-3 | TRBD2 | CASSRSGLATDTQYF | TGTGCCAGCAGTCGATCGGGACTAGCCACAGATACGCAGTATTTT
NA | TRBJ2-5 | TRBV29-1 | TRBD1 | CSVGTGDPYQETQYF | TGCAGCGTCGGGACAGGGGACCCTTACCAAGAGACCCAGTACTTC
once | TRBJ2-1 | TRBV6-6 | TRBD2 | CASTSGGAYEQFF | TGTGCCAGCACTAGCGGGGGGGCTTATGAGCAGTTCTTC
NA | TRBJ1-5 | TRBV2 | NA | CASSPGVSEGNQPQHF | TGTGCCAGCAGCCCAGGGGTCTCCGAAGGCAATCAGCCCCAGCATTTT
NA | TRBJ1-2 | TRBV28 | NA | CASSLGGVGGYTF | TGTGCCAGCAGTTTGGGAGGGGTCGGCGGCTACACCTTC
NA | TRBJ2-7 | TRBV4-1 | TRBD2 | CASSRRGLAGGYEQYF | TGCGCCAGCAGCCGCCGGGGGCTAGCGGGAGGATACGAGCAGTACTTC
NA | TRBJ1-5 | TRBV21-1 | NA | CASSSLPTGGAQPQHF | TGTGCCAGCAGCAGCCTCCCCACAGGGGGCGCCCAGCCCCAGCATTTT
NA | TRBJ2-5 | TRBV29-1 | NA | CSVERGETQYF | TGCAGCGTTGAGAGGGGGGAGACCCAGTACTTC
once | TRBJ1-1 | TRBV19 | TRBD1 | CASSLDRGQGTEAFF | TGTGCCAGTAGTTTAGACAGGGGGCAGGGCACTGAAGCTTTCTTT
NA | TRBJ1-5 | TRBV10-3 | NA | CAISESRARDQPQHF | TGTGCCATCAGTGAGTCGAGGGCTCGGGATCAGCCCCAGCATTTT
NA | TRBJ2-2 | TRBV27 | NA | CASSIVSGGELFF | TGTGCCAGCAGTATAGTGTCTGGCGGGGAGCTGTTTTTT